This TCR beta chain was sequenced in a study of early T cells in non-severe SARS-CoV-2 infection. Background on the study: Chains were not paired, and sequencing was done on bulk RNA from unsorted whole blood. Study-wide results and caveats: Matching with VDJdb favored anti-spike CD8 responses (missing private and CD4 specificities).

The V end lost 6 bases, the J end lost 2 bases, and 19 bases lay between the germline ends. The V gene's germline CDR1 is KGHSH and CDR2 LQKENI. This CDR3 contains 17 residues. Individually, cDNA molecules had unique molecular identifiers attached to them. TCRdb re-analysed the 5' RACE reads in MiXCR, keeping a single row per CDR3 protein. Counted here are about 100,000 distinct CDR3 sequences, about 12% occurring once; the ten biggest clones make up about 2%. Remarks on this clonotype: Its antigen remains unidentified.

This receptor was taken from an adult who was a healthcare worker with PCR-confirmed SARS-CoV-2 infection or an uninfected control (not recorded which). V is TRBV18 and J is TRBJ2-2; D is tentatively TRBD1 or TRBD2 (5 bases each). Sequenced: whole blood. Here the CDR3 reads CASSTQRDDVNTGELFF. CDR3 in DNA: TGTGCCAGCTCTACCCAGAGGGACGACGTTAACACCGGGGAGCTGTTTTTT. Variable domain in full (rest from reference TRBV18 and TRBJ2-2): NAGVMQNPRHLVRRRGQEARLRCSPMKGHSHVYWYRQLPEEGLKFMVYLQKENIIDESGMPKERFSAEFPKEGPSILRIQQVVRGDSAAYFCASSTQRDDVNTGELFFGEGSRLTVL.